The T cell receptor (beta chain) described here comes from a study of cytomegalovirus exposure and HLA in healthy donors. Broader study findings: Researchers reported in a later analysis that a missense DCLRE1C variant was tied to TCR beta V- and J-gene trimming. A highly shared variant cluster was judged a likely technical artifact. Apart from CMV serostatus, no immune exposure information was available.

PCR amplification relied on 60 Vbeta primers (plus 13 Jbeta primers). The repertoire was sequenced with immunoSEQ multiplex PCR; TCRdb's copy has only in-frame clones and lacks some. Here the sample spans about 85,000 clones, 70% to 80% being singletons. Details on this clone: Its antigen is undetermined.

There are 13 residues in the CDR3. Germline lookup yields CDR1 SEHNR and CDR2 FQNEAQ (reference sequence). V was pared by 2 bases and J by 4 bases, with 7 bases between. The TCR comes from a woman in her 50s in good health and CMV-seropositive. The chain uses TRBV7-9 and TRBJ2-3; D remains unclear. The sequenced material came from PBMCs. For the CDR3, the DNA is TGTGCCAGCAGCTTAACGCAGGCAGATACGCAGTATTTT. Protein: CASSLTQADTQYF.